A single sample is the source of the 13 T cell receptor beta chains below, sequenced in a study of T cell changes during pregnancy in multiple sclerosis. The method was immunoSEQ multiplex PCR; TCRdb's version includes in-frame clones alone and lacks a portion of them. The sample lists more than 55,000 clones; more than 75% were seen once. Source: peripheral blood, taken in the second trimester of pregnancy. These receptors were collected from a female donor with multiple sclerosis, enrolled in a pregnancy study.

The CDR3 reads CASSKTSAYNEQFF. The CDR3 bases are TGCGCCAGCAGCAAAACTAGCGCCTACAATGAGCAGTTCTTC. This chain joins TRBV5-1 and TRBJ2-1; 7 bases are a match to TRBD2. Trimming removed 4 bases from V and 2 bases from J; junction bases left unmatched: 3. The CDR3 is made up of 14 amino acids. Germline lookup yields CDR1 SGHRS and CDR2 YFSETQ.

V gene TRBV2 combines with J gene TRBJ2-3, with 10 bases identical to TRBD2. The length of the CDR3 is 15 residues. The ends lost 7 bases at V and 3 bases at J; junction bases unmatched: 7. CDR1 SNHLY and CDR2 FYNNEI come from the germline V gene. CDR3 DNA: TGTGCCAGCACCAGACAGCGGGGGGGTACAGATACGCAGTATTTT. It translates to CASTRQRGGTDTQYF.

The chain is built from TRBV5-1 and TRBJ1-1; D not certain. From germline, CDR1 is SGHRS and CDR2 YFSETQ. V lost 7 bases, J lost 0 bases, and 16 bases lay in between. The CDR3 totals 15 residues. CDR3 sequence reads: CASGQQSSLNTEAFF. As DNA, the CDR3 is TGCGCCAGCGGGCAACAATCCTCCCTGAACACTGAAGCTTTCTTT.

This clone was detected once. The chain employs TRBV29-1 and TRBJ2-3; 9 nucleotides match TRBD2. This CDR3 region has 16 residues. Germline V gene data show CDR1 as SQVTM and CDR2 as ANQGSEA. Germline trimming cut 7 bases from V and 0 bases from J; bases unmatched to any gene: 11. The CDR3 region has the DNA TGCAGCGCCAGCGGGGGGCGCCGCCCAAGCACAGATACGCAGTATTTT. Its protein product is CSASGGRRPSTDTQYF.

A remark on this clone: Other DNA sequences in the sample encode the same CDR3. The chain employs TRBV7-2 and TRBJ2-1, with 7 bases matching TRBD1. Germline V gene sequence: CDR1 SGHTA, CDR2 FQGNSA. The V gene end was trimmed by 5 bases and the J gene end by 5 bases; junction bases not matched to a gene: 3. The length of the CDR3 is 13 residues. CDR3 sequence: CASSLDRDNEQFF. The CDR3 nucleotides read TGTGCCAGCAGCCTCGACAGGGACAATGAGCAGTTCTTC. The full variable domain, with the rest looked up from reference TRBV7-2 and TRBJ2-1, is GAGVSQSPSNKVTEKGKDVELRCDPISGHTALYWYRQSLGQGLEFLIYFQGNSAPDKSGLPSDRFSAERTGGSVSTLTIQRTQQEDSAVYLCASSLDRDNEQFFGPGTRLTVL.

The chain is built from TRBV18 and TRBJ2-2, with 13 nucleotides matching TRBD2. The CDR3 has 16 amino acids. In germline, CDR1 is KGHSH, CDR2 LQKENI. J gave up 2 bases and V 8 bases, and 5 bases lay outside the gene matches. DNA of the CDR3: TGTGCCAGCCGGACTAGCGGGGGCCGTAACACCGGGGAGCTGTTTTTT. Translating gives CASRTSGGRNTGELFF.

CDR3 bases: TGTGCCAGCAGCACCCGGAGGGCTGTAGCTTTCTTT. Residues: CASSTRRAVAFF. The chain combines TRBV7-9 with TRBJ1-1, with D unresolved. Trimming removed 5 bases at V and 10 bases at J, with 14 bases between. CDR3 size: 12 residues. Germline CDR1 SEHNR, CDR2 FQNEAQ (reference sequence).

The chain carries TRBV30 and TRBJ1-2; D might be TRBD1 (6 bases). Germline CDR1 GTSNPN, CDR2 SVGIG (reference sequence). The CDR3 sequence is 15 residues long. Trimming left V 3 bases short and J 3 bases short, with 17 bases between. The CDR3 nucleotides are TGTGCCTGGAGGGGGGGGCAGCCAGGAGACTATGGCTACACCTTC. This translates into CAWRGGQPGDYGYTF.

A few counts support this clone. The chain recombines TRBV6-5 with TRBJ1-6; the D is unclear. Germline lookup yields CDR1 MNHEY and CDR2 SVGAGI. Between the trimmed V and J ends, which lost 4 bases and 7 bases, there was a span of 11 bases. CDR3 length equals 14 residues. CDR3 region: CASSSRGVNSPLHF. The CDR3 DNA reads as TGTGCCAGCAGTTCACGAGGAGTAAATTCACCCCTCCACTTT.

This sequence joins TRBV4-3 and TRBJ2-7; 8 bases are a match to TRBD1. This CDR3 region has 16 residues. The V gene's germline CDR1 is LGHNA and CDR2 YSLEER. Trimming cost V 4 bases and J 4 bases; bases outside gene matches: 12. In DNA form, the CDR3 reads TGCGCCAGCAGCCGCGGACTATCACAGGGGGAGTACGAGCAGTACTTC. Protein product: CASSRGLSQGEYEQYF.

The V call is TRBV6-6, the J call TRBJ2-7; 11 bases line up with TRBD2. Germline CDR1 MNHNY, CDR2 SVGAGI (reference sequence). The trim removed 0 bases at V and 0 bases at J, leaving 1 base unmatched. The CDR3 is made up of 16 amino acids. CDR3 DNA: TGTGCCAGCAGTTACTCGACTAGCGGGGCCTCCTACGAGCAGTACTTC. Amino acids: CASSYSTSGASYEQYF.

The V call is TRBV2, the J call TRBJ1-1; perhaps TRBD1 as D (5 bases). There are 14 residues in the CDR3. V lost 6 bases and J lost 0, with 11 bases in between. The germline gives CDR1 SNHLY, CDR2 FYNNEI. The CDR3 is CASSLDTMNTEAFF. In nucleotides, the CDR3 is TGTGCCAGCAGCCTGGACACCATGAACACTGAAGCTTTCTTT.

With regard to this clone: A read error may account for a junction end that differs from germline. This chain uses TRBV7-2 with TRBJ2-3; 11 nucleotides line up with TRBD2. The CDR3 spans 15 residues. CDR1 and CDR2 (germline): SGHTA, FQGNSA. The CDR3 here is CASSLAGGFTDTQYF. For the CDR3, the DNA is TGTGCCAGCAGCCTAGCGGGGGGATTCACAGATACGCAGTATTTT.